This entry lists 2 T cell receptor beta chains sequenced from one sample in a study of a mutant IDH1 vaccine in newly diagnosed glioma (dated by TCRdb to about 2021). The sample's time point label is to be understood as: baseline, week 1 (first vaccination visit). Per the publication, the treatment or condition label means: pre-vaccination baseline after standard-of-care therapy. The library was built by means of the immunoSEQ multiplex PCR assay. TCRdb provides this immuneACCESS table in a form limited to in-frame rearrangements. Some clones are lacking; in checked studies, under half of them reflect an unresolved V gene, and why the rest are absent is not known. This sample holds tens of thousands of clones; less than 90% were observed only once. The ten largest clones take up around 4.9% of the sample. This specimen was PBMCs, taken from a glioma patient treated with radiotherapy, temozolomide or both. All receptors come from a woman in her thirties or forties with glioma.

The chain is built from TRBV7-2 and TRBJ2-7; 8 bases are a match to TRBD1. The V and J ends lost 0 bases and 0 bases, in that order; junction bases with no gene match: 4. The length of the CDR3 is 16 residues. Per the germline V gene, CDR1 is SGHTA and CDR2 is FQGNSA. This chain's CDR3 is CASSLARTGSSYEQYF. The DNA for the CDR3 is TGTGCCAGCAGCTTAGCGAGGACAGGGAGCTCCTACGAGCAGTACTTC.

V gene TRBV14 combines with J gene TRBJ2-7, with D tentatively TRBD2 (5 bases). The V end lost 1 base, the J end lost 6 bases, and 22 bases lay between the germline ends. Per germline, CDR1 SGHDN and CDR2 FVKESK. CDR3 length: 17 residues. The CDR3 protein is CASSQGIHSLATSEQYF. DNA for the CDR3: TGTGCCAGCAGCCAAGGAATTCATTCCTTAGCGACGAGCGAGCAGTACTTC.